The 3 T cell receptor beta chains below come from one sample, sequenced in a study of blood T cell repertoires in COVID-19. Repertoires were generated with immunoSEQ multiplex PCR, while TCRdb's copy carries only in-frame clones and drops some. The sample carries about 170,000 clones, 83% recorded once. The sequenced sample was peripheral blood. The receptors come from an elderly woman with acute or convalescent COVID-19.

This clone was detected a few times. The same CDR3 is also encoded by other DNA sequences in this sample. This chain uses TRBV5-1 with TRBJ2-5; the D gene is possibly TRBD1 (8 bases). The V end lost 4 bases, the J end lost 5 bases, and 15 bases lay between the germline ends. The CDR3 runs to 14 residues. Per germline, CDR1 SGHRS and CDR2 YFSETQ. DNA of the CDR3: TGCGCCAGCAGCACTACAGGGGGGGAGGAGACCCAGTACTTC. It encodes CASSTTGGEETQYF.

This rearrangement joins TRBV19 to TRBJ2-5, with 8 bases matching TRBD1. V shed 5 bases and J 4 bases; nucleotides not matched to a gene: 6. This CDR3 comprises 14 residues. Germline V gives CDR1 LNHDA, CDR2 SQIVND (reference sequence). The CDR3 spells CASSFGQGLETQYF. The CDR3 nucleotides are TGTGCCAGTAGTTTCGGACAGGGTCTAGAGACCCAGTACTTC.

The chain couples TRBV5-1 to TRBJ2-1; 10 bases are shared with TRBD2. The V and J ends lost 4 bases and 4 bases, in that order; junction bases with no gene match: 11. This CDR3 is 17 amino acids long. Germline V gene lookup returns CDR1 SGHRS and CDR2 YFSETQ. CDR3 nucleotides: TGCGCCAGCAGCATAGGACTAGCGGCCCTAAGATACAATGAGCAGTTCTTC. Translation: CASSIGLAALRYNEQFF.